This record concerns one TCR beta chain sequence. Its antigen is currently unknown. The data were obtained in a study of cytomegalovirus exposure and HLA in healthy donors. Overall study findings and caveats: A classifier reportedly called cytomegalovirus status with high sensitivity and specificity.

Unmatched junction bases numbered 10, after V lost 6 bases and J lost 6 bases. The germline V gene has CDR1 KGHSH and CDR2 LQKENI. The CDR3 has 16 amino acids. With 60 Vbeta and 13 Jbeta primers, the PCR was carried out. TCRdb's copy holds only in-frame clones and misses some; the assay was immunoSEQ multiplex PCR. The sample yields about 200,000 clones, approximately 88% seen once. This TCR came from a boy between 2 and 10 years old in good health and CMV-seronegative. The specimen was PBMCs. The chain joins TRBV18 to TRBJ1-4; 10 nucleotides match TRBD1. CDR3 DNA sequence: TGTGCCAGCTCGGACCGGGACAGGGGAGGGCATGAAAAACTGTTTTTT. Its protein is CASSDRDRGGHEKLFF.